A single sample is the source of the 2 T cell receptor beta chains below, sequenced in a study of T-cell reconstitution after alpha-beta-depleted transplantation in children. Preparation of the TCRbeta library used unique molecular identifiers. Each CDR3 protein gets one entry after TCRdb re-called the PCR reads with MiXCR. This table has hundreds of thousands of distinct CDR3 sequences, roughly a quarter appearing once. The source was PBMCs, mostly from graft donor cells, collected 360 days after TCRalphabeta/CD19-depleted stem cell transplant. The receptors come from a female patient aged 2-15 years who had a stem cell transplant for congenital amegakaryocytic thrombocytopenia, so the T cells may come from the graft donor.

This clonotype occurred a few times. V usage is TRBV30 and J usage is TRBJ2-1; 9 positions match TRBD2. The V gene end was trimmed by 1 base and the J gene end by 10 bases; junction bases not matched to a gene: 11. The CDR3 length is 15 residues. The germline gives CDR1 GTSNPN, CDR2 SVGIG (reference sequence). CDR3 residues: CAWSARGLAGREQFF. In nucleotides, the CDR3 is TGTGCCTGGAGTGCCCGGGGGCTAGCGGGACGGGAGCAGTTCTTC.

The CDR3 is CAWSESRAAWYNEQFF. The CDR3 nucleotides are TGTGCCTGGAGCGAAAGTAGGGCCGCTTGGTACAATGAGCAGTTCTTC. The chain links TRBV30 to TRBJ2-1; D unresolved. CDR1 is GTSNPN, CDR2 SVGIG, per germline (reference sequence). V was shortened by 3 bases and J by 4 bases, with 19 bases between the two germline ends. The CDR3 loop spans 16 amino acids.